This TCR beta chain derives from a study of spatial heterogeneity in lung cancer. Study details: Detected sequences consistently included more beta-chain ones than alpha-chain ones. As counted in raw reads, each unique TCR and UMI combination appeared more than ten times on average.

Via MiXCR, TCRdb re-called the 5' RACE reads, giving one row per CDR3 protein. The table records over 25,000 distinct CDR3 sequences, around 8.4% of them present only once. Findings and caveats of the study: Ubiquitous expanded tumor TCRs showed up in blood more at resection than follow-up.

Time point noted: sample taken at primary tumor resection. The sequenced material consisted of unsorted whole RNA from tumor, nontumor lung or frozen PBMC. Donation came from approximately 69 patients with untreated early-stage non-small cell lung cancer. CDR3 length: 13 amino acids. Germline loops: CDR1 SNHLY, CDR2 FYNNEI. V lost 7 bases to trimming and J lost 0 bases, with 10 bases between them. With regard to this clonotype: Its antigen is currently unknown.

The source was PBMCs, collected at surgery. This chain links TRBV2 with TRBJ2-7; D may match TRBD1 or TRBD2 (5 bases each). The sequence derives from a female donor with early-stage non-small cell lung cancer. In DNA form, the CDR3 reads TGTGCCAGCAAAACAGGACTCTCCTACGAGCAGTACTTC. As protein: CASKTGLSYEQYF. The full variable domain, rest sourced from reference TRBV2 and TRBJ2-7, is EPEVTQTPSHQVTQMGQEVILRCVPISNHLYFYWYRQILGQKVEFLVSFYNNEISEKSEIFDDQFSVERPDGSNFTLKIRSTKLEDSAMYFCASKTGLSYEQYFGPGTRLTVT.